This T cell receptor beta chain was sequenced in a study of blood T cells in healthy people across ages. Whole-study findings and limits: TCR beta diversity, measured per million T cells, fell in a roughly linear way with age. Using unsorted PBMCs precluded a conclusive naive versus antigen-experienced comparison. Higher diversity and more naive CD4+ cells were features of long-lived donors, compared to aged donors.

Remarks on this clonotype: What it recognizes is unknown.

Alongside a J-beta primer mix, a sample-barcoded 5' primer served in a second PCR lasting 7 to 11 cycles. In TCRdb, the 5' RACE reads were re-called with MiXCR into one record per CDR3 protein. This sample has over a million distinct CDR3 sequences; approximately 59% occur once, and the top ten carry more than 6%. Trimming stripped 7 bases from V and 5 bases from J, with 12 bases between. CDR3 size: 13 residues. The V gene's germline CDR1 is PRHDT and CDR2 FYEKMQ (reference sequence). The sequenced material came from blood. This chain uses TRBV13 with TRBJ2-1; D not certain. This clonotype was sampled from a man between 18 and 35 years old in good health. The CDR3 loop reads CASTLGGNNEQFF. For the CDR3, the DNA is TGTGCCAGCACTCTGGGCGGTAACAATGAGCAGTTCTTC.